What follows describes a single T cell receptor (beta chain). Its antigen remains unidentified. No quality values exist for individual bases; no much larger clone is one base distant. The sample comes from a study of T-cell reconstitution after alpha-beta-depleted transplantation in children (dated by TCRdb to about 2016). With regard to the full study: Using TCR repertoire profiling, the study followed T-cell immune reconstitution in a quantitative way in children after TCRalphabeta/CD19-depleted allogeneic hematopoietic cell transplantation. Overall study outcomes, separate from this receptor: Hyperexpanded clone frequencies declined over subsequent months; after one year, T-cell counts and TCRbeta diversity were mostly attributed to newly produced T cells. The apparently early alphabetaT-cell count recovery about two months after transplant was reportedly dependent on only several hundred rapidly expanded clones derived from non-depleted graft cells. In some patients, the high TCRbeta diversity seen at day 60 was put down to recipient T cells and intrathymic progenitors that had survived conditioning.

The treatment or condition tag for this specimen amounts to: allogeneic hematopoietic cell transplantation with graft depleted of TCRalphabeta T cells and CD19 B cells. The transplant recipients were children given TCRalphabeta/CD19-depleted allogeneic hematopoietic cell grafts. Per the germline V gene, SGDLS is the CDR1 and YYNGEE is the CDR2. From the cysteine up to the phenylalanine, the CDR3 has a length of 18 residues. The read is trimmed to its CDR3 DNA, 54 bases read in frame from base 1. The germline ends are 17 bases apart after V is trimmed by 2 bases and J by 0 bases. The library was obtained by PCR. Sequencing was carried out with an Illumina HiSeq 2500. Molecular barcoding was employed in the preparation of TCR libraries, with unique molecular identifiers being used to normalize TCRbeta repertoire quantification. Using fastp at Q25 and MiXCR, TCRdb reprocessed the public reads and kept productive beta chains. Duplicate CDR3 protein sequences are folded into a single record with the most common DNA and genes. This sample gives under 250,000 distinct CDR3 sequences in total; roughly 15% of them show up just once. Jointly, the top ten make up approximately 40% of the sample.

This receptor was identified in a male patient aged 2-15 years who had a stem cell transplant for acute lymphoblastic leukemia, so the T cells may come from the graft donor. The rearranged segments are TRBV9 and TRBJ2-2; the D segment could be TRBD1, given 6 matching bases. This specimen consisted of PBMCs, mostly from graft donor cells, obtained 360 days after TCRalphabeta/CD19-depleted stem cell transplant. The CDR3 protein is CASSVRQESISNTGELFF. The nucleotide sequence reads as follows: TGTGCCAGCAGCGTTAGACAGGAGTCTATTTCGAACACCGGGGAGCTGTTTTTT.